The sequence of this TCR beta chain was determined in a study of vaccination effects on CD4 cells after COVID-19. General study points: Whether induced by infection or by vaccine, clones showed marked clonal contraction late after vaccination.

To note about this clone: The antigen is undetermined.

Trimming removed 6 bases at V and 0 bases at J, with 11 bases between. This CDR3 is 15 amino acids long. Germline values: CDR1 LNHDA, CDR2 SQIVND (reference sequence). Some clones are missing from TCRdb's copy, which holds only in-frame ones; the method was immunoSEQ multiplex PCR. The table has tens of thousands of clones, around 69% seen once. Antigen-specific CD4+ T cells were expanded (with viral peptide pools) by the ViraFEST assay ahead of sequencing. Following culture for approximately ten days, CD4+ T cells were isolated. Each vaccine recipient was nucleocapsid antibody negative and had no prior SARS-CoV-2 infection. The researchers cultured 1.9 million or so PBMC per well with 9.5 to 10 IU/ml IL-2 and 8.5 to 10 ug/ml peptides.

This chain links TRBV19 with TRBJ2-2; D is ambiguous. The input for sequencing was CD4+ T cells from PBMCs cultured with HCoV-NL63 spike peptides, taken before COVID-19 vaccination. The receptor comes from a human donor who received a COVID-19 vaccine. The CDR3 is CASSPAGANTGELFF. For the CDR3, the DNA is TGTGCCAGTAGCCCCGCCGGCGCGAACACCGGGGAGCTGTTTTTT.